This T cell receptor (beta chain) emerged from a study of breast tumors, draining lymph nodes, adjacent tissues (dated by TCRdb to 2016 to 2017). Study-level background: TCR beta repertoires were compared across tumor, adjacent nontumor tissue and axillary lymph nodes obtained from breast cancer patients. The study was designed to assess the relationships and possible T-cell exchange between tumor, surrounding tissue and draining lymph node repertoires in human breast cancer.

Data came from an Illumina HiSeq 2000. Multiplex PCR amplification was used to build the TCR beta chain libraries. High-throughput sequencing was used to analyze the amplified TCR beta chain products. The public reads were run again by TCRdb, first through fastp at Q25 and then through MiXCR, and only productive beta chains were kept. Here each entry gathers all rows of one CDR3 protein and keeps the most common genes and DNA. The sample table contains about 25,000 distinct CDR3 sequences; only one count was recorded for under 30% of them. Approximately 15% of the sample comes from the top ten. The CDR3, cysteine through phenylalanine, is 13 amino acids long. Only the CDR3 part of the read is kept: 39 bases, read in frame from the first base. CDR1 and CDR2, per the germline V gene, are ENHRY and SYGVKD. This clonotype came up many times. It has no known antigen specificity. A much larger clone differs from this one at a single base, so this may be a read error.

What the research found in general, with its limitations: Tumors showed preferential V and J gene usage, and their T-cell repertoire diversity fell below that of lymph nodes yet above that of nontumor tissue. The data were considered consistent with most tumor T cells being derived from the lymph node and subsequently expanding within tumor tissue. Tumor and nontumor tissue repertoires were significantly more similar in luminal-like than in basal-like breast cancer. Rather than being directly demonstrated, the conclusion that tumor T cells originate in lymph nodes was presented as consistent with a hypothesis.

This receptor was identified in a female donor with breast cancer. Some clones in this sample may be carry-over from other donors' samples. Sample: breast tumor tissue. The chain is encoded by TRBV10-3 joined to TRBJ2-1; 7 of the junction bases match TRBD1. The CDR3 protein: CAISNDRVDEQLF. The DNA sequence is TGTGCCATCAGTAACGACAGGGTGGATGAGCAGCTCTTC.